These 4 T cell receptor beta chains share one sample of origin, sequenced in a study of graft-versus-host responses after intestinal transplantation. TCRdb's copy holds only in-frame clones and misses some; the assay was immunoSEQ multiplex PCR. The sample carries about 97,000 clones, roughly 90% recorded once. Antigens of these TCRs are unknown. This material consisted of unstimulated CD8+ T cells sorted from spleen or lymph node cells, taken before transplant. The receptors here all came from a human donor who was the organ donor for an intestinal transplant.

The sample holds one count of this clone. This sequence joins TRBV10-3 and TRBJ2-7; 10 nucleotides align to TRBD2. The length of the CDR3 is 14 residues. Trimming cost V 7 bases and J 4 bases; bases outside gene matches: 7. Looked up from germline, CDR1 is ENHRY and CDR2 is SYGVKD. The chain's CDR3 is CAIKAASGSYEQYF. The DNA of the CDR3 is TGTGCCATCAAGGCGGCTAGCGGGAGTTACGAGCAGTACTTC.

CDR3 region: CASSMAAGGAGTQYF. The CDR3 DNA sequence: TGTGCCAGTAGTATGGCTGCAGGGGGCGCGGGTACGCAGTATTTT. The chain carries TRBV19 and TRBJ2-3; TRBD1 agrees at 8 bases. This CDR3 contains 15 residues. J was trimmed by 8 bases and V by 3 bases; bases with no gene match: 10. CDR1 and CDR2 from the germline V gene are LNHDA and SQIVND (reference sequence).

This chain links TRBV6-5 with TRBJ1-1, with 9 bases fitting TRBD1. Trimming at V came to 3 bases and at J to 4 bases, leaving 3 bases not matched to a gene. Germline V gives CDR1 MNHEY, CDR2 SVGAGI. This CDR3 is built from 14 residues. The CDR3 DNA reads TGTGCCAGCAGTTATCGACAGGGGGGCACTGAAGCTTTCTTT. This gives the protein CASSYRQGGTEAFF.

The chain is built from TRBV14 and TRBJ2-1, with 9 positions matching TRBD1. Germline values: CDR1 SGHDN, CDR2 FVKESK. V lost 4 bases to trimming and J lost 1 base; unmatched junction nucleotides: 2. The CDR3 contains 15 residues. DNA for the CDR3: TGTGCCAGCAGCCCCGACAGGGGGTCCTACAATGAGCAGTTCTTC. As protein: CASSPDRGSYNEQFF.